These T cell receptor beta chains were read from a single sample in a study of blood T cell repertoires in COVID-19. Assay: immunoSEQ multiplex PCR; the TCRdb copy retains only in-frame clones and omits some. The table includes about 40,000 clones, 77% detected once. Sample: peripheral blood. Receptors were obtained from a woman in her sixties or seventies with acute or convalescent COVID-19. CDR3s leave out the opening cysteine and the closing phenylalanine or tryptophan.

TRBJ1-6,TRBV5-6,ASSLVQGGTPLH
TRBJ2-1,TRBV30,AWKGLAAYNEQF
TRBJ1-2,TRBV6-2/TRBV6-3,ASSIHSGQRYGYT
TRBJ1-1,TRBV4-1,ASSQELVQTEAF
TRBJ2-1,TRBV7-8,ASSLGLAGVRGSYNEQF
TRBJ2-6,TRBV27,ASSLSGQGAGGANVLT
TRBJ2-7,TRBV5-4,ASSLARVPYEQY
TRBJ2-1,TRBV7-2,ASSQLGTSGGIYNEQF
TRBJ2-5,TRBV3-1/TRBV3-2,ASSQGQQETQY
TRBJ2-7,TRBV19,ASSTQAMNYEQY